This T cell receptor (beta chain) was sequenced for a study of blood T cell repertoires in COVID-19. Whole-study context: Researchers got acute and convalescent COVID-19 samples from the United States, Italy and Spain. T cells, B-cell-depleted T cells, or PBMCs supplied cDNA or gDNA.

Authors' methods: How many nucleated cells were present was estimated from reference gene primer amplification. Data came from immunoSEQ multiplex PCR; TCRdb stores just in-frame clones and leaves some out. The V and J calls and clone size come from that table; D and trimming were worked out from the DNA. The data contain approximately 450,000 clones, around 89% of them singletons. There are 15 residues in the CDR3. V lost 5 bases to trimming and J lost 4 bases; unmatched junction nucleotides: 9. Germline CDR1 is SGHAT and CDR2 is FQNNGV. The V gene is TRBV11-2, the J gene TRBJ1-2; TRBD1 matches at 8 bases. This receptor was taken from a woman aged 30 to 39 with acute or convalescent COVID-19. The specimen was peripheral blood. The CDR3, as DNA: TGTGCCAGCAGCCCTAACCTGGGACAGGCCTATGGCTACACCTTC. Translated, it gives CASSPNLGQAYGYTF.